This TCR beta chain was captured in a study of OX40 agonist ivuxolimab in advanced cancers. Study information: With ivuxolimab, an agonistic anti-OX40 (CD134) antibody, patients were treated. Subjects had a mean age of about 65 years, with a range of roughly 20 to 79; less than 90% were male. Whole-study findings and limits: The investigators did not determine what antigen specificity the expanded peripheral T cells had. At 0.1 to 3.0 mg/kg and by week 6, clonal expansion occurred in CD4+ and CD8+ blood T cells.

A word on this clone: The target antigen is unknown.

Germline trimming cut 4 bases from V and 2 bases from J; bases unmatched to any gene: 1. This CDR3 has 13 residues. Germline CDR1 is MNHNS and CDR2 is SASEGT. Measured with immunoSEQ multiplex PCR; TCRdb has only the in-frame clones, and not every one. Here the sample spans about 80,000 clones, 80% to 90% being singletons. This receptor was identified in an adult with an advanced solid tumor such as melanoma, head and neck, liver or kidney cancer. The chain couples TRBV6-1 to TRBJ2-7; 8 bases are a match to TRBD2. The sequences come from CD4+ or CD8+ T cells sorted from blood, collected in a trial of the OX40 agonist ivuxolimab. The CDR3 is CASSAGGTYEQYF. CDR3 nucleotide sequence: TGTGCCAGCAGTGCGGGGGGGACCTACGAGCAGTACTTC.